The 19 T cell receptor beta chains in this list originate from one sample, sequenced in a study of beta chain features in type 1 diabetes. Overall study results and limits: Type 1 diabetes patients showed a moderate but significant shortening of TCRB CDR3s in all four CD4+ subsets.

No cognate antigen is known for these TCRs. The authors reverse transcribed all of the isolated RNA, so sequencing captured expressed TCRB transcripts. The repertoire was sequenced with immunoSEQ multiplex PCR; TCRdb's copy has only in-frame clones and lacks some. The sample contains about 170,000 clones, approximately 8.1% of which appear only once. Material for sequencing was central memory CD4+ T cells from blood. These receptors were obtained from a young man with type 1 diabetes.

The chain couples TRBV5-4 to TRBJ2-3; 9 nucleotides line up with TRBD2. CDR1 is SGHNT, CDR2 YYREEE, per germline (reference sequence). CDR3 length: 16 residues. V trimming: 4 bases; J trimming: 4 bases; junction bases outside the gene matches: 10. CDR3 DNA: TGTGCCAGCAGCCAAGCGGCGGGAGGGGTGCCAGATACGCAGTATTTT. It translates to CASSQAAGGVPDTQYF.

The DNA for the CDR3 is TGTGCCAGCAGTTTAATCTCTAGCGGTGACGAGCAGTACTTC. Protein product: CASSLISSGDEQYF. The chain joins TRBV28 to TRBJ2-7, with 7 bases identical to TRBD2. Germline V CDR1 and CDR2: MDHEN, SYDVKM. V was pared by 2 bases and J by 5 bases, with 6 bases of the junction left unmatched. The CDR3 length is 14 residues.

The table lists this clone with a few counts. The chain carries TRBV5-1 and TRBJ2-2; 7 bases map to TRBD1. Trimming cost V 4 bases and J 0 bases; bases outside gene matches: 3. The CDR3 sequence is 15 residues long. CDR1 is SGHRS and CDR2 is YFSETQ in the germline V gene. The CDR3 nucleotides read TGCGCCAGCAGCCCACAGGGGACGAACACCGGGGAGCTGTTTTTT. Translation gives CASSPQGTNTGELFF.

The chain carries TRBV21-1 and TRBJ2-7; the DNA was not used to check the table's D call, TRBD1. TRBV21-1 is termed a pseudogene. The CDR3 loop spans 14 amino acids. This CDR3 is CASNPGQGPHEQYF. CDR3 DNA sequence: TGTGCCAGCAACCCGGGACAGGGGCCCCACGAGCAGTACTTC.

This clone was picked up many times. V usage is TRBV7-2 and J usage is TRBJ1-1; TRBD1 agrees at 9 bases. CDR3 length: 14 amino acids. The trim removed 3 bases at V and 3 bases at J, leaving 2 bases unmatched. Per germline, CDR1 SGHTA and CDR2 FQGNSA. The CDR3 DNA is TGTGCCAGCAGCTTCCGGGACAGGGACACTGAAGCTTTCTTT. It codes for CASSFRDRDTEAFF. The full variable domain, in which reference TRBV7-2 and TRBJ1-1 provide the parts outside the CDR3, is GAGVSQSPSNKVTEKGKDVELRCDPISGHTALYWYRQSLGQGLEFLIYFQGNSAPDKSGLPSDRFSAERTGGSVSTLTIQRTQQEDSAVYLCASSFRDRDTEAFFGQGTRLTVV.

This clone has only a few counts. The chain has TRBV2 and TRBJ2-5; D unclear. Between the trimmed V and J ends, which lost 2 bases and 3 bases, there was a span of 13 bases. CDR1 is SNHLY and CDR2 is FYNNEI in the germline V gene. The CDR3 is made up of 15 amino acids. CDR3 nucleotides: TGTGCCAGCAGTGAACCCCGGCGGAGAAAAGAGACCCAGTACTTC. This encodes CASSEPRRRKETQYF.

In this sample, this clone turned up a few times. Here the CDR3 reads CASSRDQGADTQYF. DNA of the CDR3: TGTGCCAGCAGCCGAGACCAGGGGGCAGATACGCAGTATTTT. The gene calls are TRBV7-9 and TRBJ2-3; TRBD1 agrees at 7 bases. V dropped 5 bases and J dropped 4; count of bases not matched to a gene: 6. The CDR3 is 14 residues long. Germline V lookup: CDR1 SEHNR, CDR2 FQNEAQ (reference sequence). Full variable domain (remainder filled in from reference TRBV7-9 and TRBJ2-3): DTGVSQNPRHKITKRGQNVTFRCDPISEHNRLYWYRQTLGQGPEFLTYFQNEAQLEKSRLLSDRFSAERPKGSFSTLEIQRTEQGDSAMYLCASSRDQGADTQYFGPGTRLTVL.

The chain recombines TRBV11-2 with TRBJ1-3; D call uncertain. Trimming left V 8 bases short and J 0 bases short, with 11 bases between. Germline CDR1 is SGHAT and CDR2 is FQNNGV. This CDR3 comprises 14 residues. CDR3 DNA: TGTGCCAGCGGCGATCGGAGCTCTGGAAACACCATATATTTT. This sequence encodes CASGDRSSGNTIYF.

The CDR3 sequence is CASSPRGLAVSSYNEQFF. The CDR3 DNA reads TGCGCCAGCAGCCCGAGGGGACTAGCGGTTTCCTCCTACAATGAGCAGTTCTTC. The chain employs TRBV5-1 and TRBJ2-1, with 11 nucleotides matching TRBD2. Per the germline V gene, CDR1 is SGHRS and CDR2 is YFSETQ. With 4 bases clipped from V and 0 bases from J, the junction kept 9 bases outside the gene matches. This CDR3 region has 18 residues.

This chain joins TRBV10-2 and TRBJ2-1; 11 bases are shared with TRBD2. V gave up 6 bases and J gave up 9 bases; unmatched junction bases: 7. CDR1 and CDR2 from the germline V gene are WSHSY and SAAADI. CDR3 length: 14 residues. The CDR3 is CASSVAGGLSEQFF. DNA for the CDR3: TGCGCCAGCAGCGTAGCGGGGGGGCTCTCTGAGCAGTTCTTC.

The J gene is TRBJ2-3, the V gene TRBV5-1, with 8 bases aligning to TRBD1. The germline V gene encodes CDR1 SGHRS and CDR2 YFSETQ. The CDR3 loop spans 13 amino acids. V was clipped by 4 bases and J by 6 bases; unmatched bases: 4. The CDR3 region has the DNA TGCGCCAGCAGCCAGGACAGGGCGGATACGCAGTATTTT. Its protein product is CASSQDRADTQYF.

The rearrangement links TRBV4-2 to TRBJ2-7, with 7 bases lining up with TRBD2. The CDR3 has 17 residues. Trimming at V came to 4 bases and at J to 1 base, leaving 13 bases not matched to a gene. Germline V CDR1 and CDR2: LGHNA, YNFKEQ. The CDR3 loop reads CASSPRAGDLNSYEQYF. CDR3 coding DNA: TGTGCCAGCAGCCCCCGGGCGGGGGATCTAAATTCCTACGAGCAGTACTTC.

The table lists this clone with many counts. V and J are TRBV4-2 and TRBJ2-3; 11 bases fit TRBD2. Trimming removed 1 base from V and 0 bases from J; junction bases left unmatched: 3. The CDR3 contains 17 residues. Per the germline V gene, CDR1 is LGHNA and CDR2 is YNFKEQ. The CDR3 loop reads CASSQGTSGSSTDTQYF. CDR3 nucleotide sequence: TGTGCCAGCAGCCAAGGAACTAGCGGGAGTAGCACAGATACGCAGTATTTT.

This clone was seen only a few times. V and J are TRBV7-2 and TRBJ2-3, with 7 bases lining up with TRBD2. The V gene's germline CDR1 is SGHTA and CDR2 FQGNSA. The trim removed 5 bases at V and 6 bases at J, leaving 11 bases unmatched. This CDR3 has 15 amino acids. The CDR3 reads CASSPWGGSSDTQYF. The CDR3 DNA follows: TGTGCCAGCAGCCCATGGGGCGGGAGTTCTGATACGCAGTATTTT.

The chain couples TRBV7-9 to TRBJ2-1; 10 bases are a match to TRBD2. Germline V gene lookup returns CDR1 SEHNR and CDR2 FQNEAQ (reference sequence). V dropped 1 base and J dropped 2; count of bases not matched to a gene: 2. The CDR3 consists of 16 residues. CDR3 in DNA: TGTGCCAGCAGCTTAGAACTAGCGGGAACCTACAATGAGCAGTTCTTC. Its protein is CASSLELAGTYNEQFF.

This rearrangement joins TRBV14 to TRBJ1-1; possible D gene TRBD1, 5 bases. The germline gives CDR1 SGHDN, CDR2 FVKESK. The V end was cut by 4 bases, the J end by 4 bases, with 10 bases between. The CDR3 sequence is 13 residues long. CDR3: CASSRQGGTEAFF. In nucleotides, the CDR3 is TGTGCCAGCAGCCGTCAGGGTGGCACTGAAGCTTTCTTT.

This clone was counted ten times or more. The rearrangement links TRBV7-2 to TRBJ1-2; D is possibly TRBD1 (5 bases). Germline CDR1 SGHTA, CDR2 FQGNSA. The CDR3 consists of 14 residues. V gave up 5 bases and J gave up 1 base, with 11 bases separating them. CDR3 in amino acids: CASSAGRNNYGYTF. DNA for the CDR3: TGTGCCAGCAGCGCGGGACGGAATAACTATGGCTACACCTTC.

The rearrangement uses TRBV30 and TRBJ2-2, with D unresolved. Germline CDR1 reads GTSNPN; CDR2 reads SVGIG (reference sequence). This CDR3 region has 14 residues. V lost 0 bases and J lost 4, with 9 bases in between. CDR3 amino acids: CAWSVVRSTGELFF. In DNA, the CDR3 is TGTGCCTGGAGTGTAGTTAGAAGCACCGGGGAGCTGTTTTTT.

This clone was seen a few times. The chain couples TRBV28 to TRBJ2-1; 8 bases are a match to TRBD2. Trimming cost V 6 bases and J 5 bases; bases outside gene matches: 15. The germline CDR1 and CDR2 sequences are MDHEN and SYDVKM. This CDR3 is 17 amino acids long. The CDR3, as DNA: TGTGCCAGCAGAATTGGGGCGGGGACTAGGATTAACAATGAGCAGTTCTTC. Protein sequence: CASRIGAGTRINNEQFF.